A selection of T cell receptor beta chains follows, all from one sample in a study of identical twins. TCRdb passed the 5' RACE reads through MiXCR, listing each CDR3 protein once. This sample yields 350,000 to 400,000 distinct CDR3 sequences, of which around 9% are seen a single time; 8% to 9.5% belongs to the top ten. The sample was naive T cells sorted from blood. Receptor source: a woman in her forties or fifties in good health. Both conserved end residues are part of each CDR3. D genes are given only for firm matches. Size values are once, few and many counts, or a class for expanded clones, and some rows have none.

j_call d_call v_call clone_size cdr3_aa cdr3_nt
TRBJ1-2 TRBD1 TRBV20-1 many CSASPTQGALGYTF TGCAGTGCTAGCCCTACACAGGGGGCGCTGGGCTACACCTTC
TRBJ2-5 TRBD1 TRBV19 . CASSQLGQKYF TGTGCCAGTAGTCAGTTGGGACAGAAGTACTTC
TRBJ2-2 . TRBV5-1 many CASRLGSGELFF TGCGCCAGCAGGTTAGGGTCCGGGGAGCTGTTTTTT
TRBJ2-1 . TRBV6-5 few CASSYKDYDEQFF TGTGCCAGCAGTTACAAGGACTACGATGAGCAGTTCTTC
TRBJ2-2 TRBD1 TRBV20-1 many CSARDLDRLHTGELFF TGCAGTGCTAGAGATTTGGACAGGCTCCACACCGGGGAGCTGTTTTTT
TRBJ2-1 TRBD2 TRBV14 . CASSHLAGGSYNEQFF TGTGCCAGCAGCCATTTAGCGGGAGGATCCTACAATGAGCAGTTCTTC
TRBJ2-3 TRBD2 TRBV27 . CASSSNGLGTDTQYF TGTGCCAGCAGTTCAAACGGACTAGGCACAGATACGCAGTATTTT
TRBJ1-4 . TRBV3-1 . CASSQLDTRTFNEKLFF TGTGCCAGCAGCCAATTGGACACGAGAACGTTTAATGAAAAACTGTTTTTT
TRBJ2-3 TRBD2 TRBV4-1 many CASSQLAASSTDTQYF TGCGCCAGCAGCCAACTAGCGGCTTCTAGCACAGATACGCAGTATTTT
TRBJ2-1 . TRBV2 . CASRGLRAYNEQFF TGTGCCAGCAGGGGACTGCGGGCCTACAATGAGCAGTTCTTC
TRBJ2-1 . TRBV20-1 many CSARGGRDLNEQFF TGCAGTGCTAGAGGGGGGCGGGACCTCAATGAGCAGTTCTTC
TRBJ2-7 TRBD2 TRBV5-1 many CASSWLAGYEQYF TGCGCCAGCAGCTGGCTAGCGGGATACGAGCAGTACTTC
TRBJ2-6 . TRBV24-1 many CATQGPGVFGANVLTF TGTGCCACCCAAGGCCCCGGGGTCTTTGGGGCCAACGTCCTGACTTTC
TRBJ1-4 . TRBV12-3/TRBV12-4 . CASSPDPSYEKLFF TGTGCCAGCAGCCCGGACCCCTCTTATGAAAAACTGTTTTTT
TRBJ2-3 TRBD2 TRBV7-8 many CASSLKTSGTQYF TGTGCCAGCAGCTTAAAGACTAGCGGAACGCAGTATTTT
TRBJ2-1 . TRBV29-1 . CSVKGIGYNEQFF TGCAGCGTGAAGGGGATCGGGTACAATGAGCAGTTCTTC
TRBJ2-7 . TRBV5-1 . CASSLGAKSSYEQYF TGCGCCAGCAGCTTAGGAGCCAAAAGCTCCTACGAGCAGTACTTC
TRBJ2-3 TRBD2 TRBV7-9 few CASRPPGLATDTQYF TGTGCCAGCAGGCCCCCGGGACTAGCGACAGATACGCAGTATTTT
TRBJ2-3 TRBD2 TRBV4-2 . CASSQRTSRSTDTQYF TGTGCCAGCAGCCAAAGGACTAGCAGGAGTACAGATACGCAGTATTTT
TRBJ2-7 TRBD1 TRBV30 . CAWRRTGGFYEQYF TGTGCCTGGAGGCGGACAGGGGGCTTTTACGAGCAGTACTTC
TRBJ2-7 . TRBV19 many CASSRRQASYEQYF TGTGCCAGTAGTCGGAGACAGGCCTCCTACGAGCAGTACTTC
TRBJ2-1 . TRBV5-1 many CASRVYGDNEQFF TGCGCCAGCAGAGTTTACGGGGACAATGAGCAGTTCTTC
TRBJ2-7 . TRBV5-1 . CASSVQVAYEQYF TGCGCCAGCAGTGTACAGGTCGCCTACGAGCAGTACTTC
TRBJ1-5 . TRBV5-1 . CASSRDGDQPQHF TGCGCCAGCAGTAGAGACGGCGATCAGCCCCAGCATTTT
TRBJ2-1 TRBD1 TRBV6-5 . CASGDRGRLDEQFF TGTGCCAGCGGGGACAGGGGGCGCCTTGATGAGCAGTTCTTC
TRBJ2-5 . TRBV5-1 . CASSFSGAGETQYF TGCGCCAGCAGCTTTTCGGGGGCTGGGGAGACCCAGTACTTC
TRBJ2-5 . TRBV29-1 . CSVEGNTPTEWLYQETQYF TGCAGCGTTGAGGGAAACACCCCTACCGAATGGTTGTACCAAGAGACCCAGTACTTC
TRBJ2-1 . TRBV21-1 many CASSEAAKRETSNEQFF TGTGCCAGCAGCGAAGCAGCGAAGCGGGAGACAAGCAATGAGCAGTTCTTC
TRBJ2-3 . TRBV11-3 . CASSPRSDTQYF TGTGCCAGCAGCCCAAGAAGTGATACGCAGTATTTT
TRBJ2-1 . TRBV24-1 many CATSDPPSNEQFF TGTGCCACCAGTGATCCTCCCTCCAATGAGCAGTTCTTC
TRBJ2-5 . TRBV20-1 . CSASSGNELTETQYF TGCAGTGCTAGTTCAGGAAATGAGCTAACGGAGACCCAGTACTTC
TRBJ2-1 TRBD2 TRBV6-5 . CASRYPLAGVHSDTNEQFF TGTGCCAGCAGGTACCCTCTAGCGGGAGTCCACAGTGACACCAATGAGCAGTTCTTC
TRBJ2-5 . TRBV12-3/TRBV12-4 . CASSRNQGGETQYF TGTGCCAGCAGTCGCAACCAGGGAGGAGAGACCCAGTACTTC
TRBJ1-5 . TRBV27 . CASMTQQGSGQPQHF TGTGCCAGCATGACTCAACAGGGATCGGGTCAGCCCCAGCATTTT
TRBJ2-1 . TRBV3-1 few CASSQGLSSNEQFF TGTGCCAGCAGCCAAGGGCTCAGCTCCAATGAGCAGTTCTTC
TRBJ2-1 . TRBV24-1 many CATSDPTSTQFYEQFF TGTGCCACCAGTGATCCCACTAGTACACAATTTTATGAGCAGTTCTTC
TRBJ2-3 . TRBV7-9 . CASGILMDTQYF TGTGCCAGCGGGATCCTTATGGATACGCAGTATTTT
TRBJ2-5 . TRBV5-1 few CASSPVRDFQETQYF TGCGCCAGCAGCCCAGTGCGCGACTTTCAAGAGACCCAGTACTTC
TRBJ1-2 . TRBV12-3/TRBV12-4 few CASKRSYSGYTF TGTGCCAGCAAGCGGAGCTATAGTGGCTACACCTTC
TRBJ2-7 . TRBV2 few CASSPTEQYF TGTGCCAGCTCCCCGACCGAGCAGTACTTC
TRBJ2-1 TRBD1 TRBV24-1 . CATSDTGGQTYNEQFF TGTGCCACCAGTGACACAGGGGGACAAACCTACAATGAGCAGTTCTTC
TRBJ2-7 . TRBV3-1 . CASSQTHRTNEQYF TGTGCCAGCAGCCAAACTCACAGGACAAACGAGCAGTACTTC
TRBJ2-5 TRBD1 TRBV20-1 many CSATTTGDQETQYF TGCAGTGCTACGACGACAGGGGATCAAGAGACCCAGTACTTC
TRBJ2-2 TRBD1 TRBV5-1 . CASSTSGTGLRTGELFF TGCGCCAGCAGCACCTCCGGGACAGGGTTGCGCACCGGGGAGCTGTTTTTT
TRBJ2-3 TRBD2 TRBV20-1 . CSAPPISGSRNTQYF TGCAGTGCCCCCCCCATTAGCGGGAGTAGGAATACGCAGTATTTT
TRBJ1-1 . TRBV20-1 few CSAPDLRVGTEAFF TGCAGTGCTCCAGACCTGAGGGTTGGCACTGAAGCTTTCTTT
TRBJ1-2 TRBD1 TRBV12-3/TRBV12-4 few CASSSQGAFGYTF TGTGCCAGCAGTTCACAGGGGGCATTTGGCTACACCTTC
TRBJ2-5 . TRBV20-1 few CSARDHQETQYF TGCAGTGCTAGAGATCACCAAGAGACCCAGTACTTC
TRBJ2-2 . TRBV12-3/TRBV12-4 . CASGFGTGELFF TGTGCCAGCGGCTTTGGCACCGGGGAGCTGTTTTTT
TRBJ1-4 . TRBV20-1 . CSASLQTTNEKLFF TGCAGTGCTAGTCTCCAGACAACTAATGAAAAACTGTTTTTT
TRBJ2-3 TRBD2 TRBV27 . CASSFRLAGDTDTQYF TGTGCCAGCAGTTTTCGACTAGCGGGAGACACAGATACGCAGTATTTT
TRBJ2-1 TRBD2 TRBV20-1 many CSARDSGRPYNEQFF TGCAGTGCTAGAGATAGCGGGAGACCCTACAATGAGCAGTTCTTC
TRBJ2-5 . TRBV3-1 few CASSQAGGEETQYF TGTGCCAGCAGCCAGGCAGGTGGCGAAGAGACCCAGTACTTC
TRBJ1-1 TRBD1 TRBV5-1 . CASSLRLLGTGNTEAFF TGCGCCAGCAGCTTGAGATTATTAGGGACAGGGAACACTGAAGCTTTCTTT
TRBJ2-3 TRBD1 TRBV19 . CASSTPTGERSTDTQYF TGTGCCAGTAGTACCCCGACAGGGGAGAGGAGCACAGATACGCAGTATTTT